This T cell receptor (beta chain) was found in a study of T cells after yellow fever vaccination. Study-level results: From the bulk population, abundant clonotypes could contaminate and appear within FACS-sorted repertoires. A weaker but faster secondary response was observed, peaking on day 5 versus 15. Most clones from primary vaccination resurfaced after the booster (96% CD4, around 91% CD8). A small share of clonotypes appeared in both CD4 and CD8 compartments.

Remarks on this clonotype: Its antigen is unidentified.

The CDR3 consists of 15 residues. The V segment lost 0 bases and the J segment 4 bases; nucleotides outside the gene matches: 2. Germline CDR1 reads MNHEY; CDR2 reads SMNVEV (reference sequence). In TCRdb, the 5' RACE reads were re-called with MiXCR into one record per CDR3 protein. The sample has some 350,000 distinct CDR3 sequences, roughly 4% seen once. The starting material was PBMCs, obtained 5 days after the yellow fever booster vaccination. The TCR was taken from a man aged 18 to 29 who received the YFV17D yellow fever vaccine. The chain is built from TRBV27 and TRBJ2-1; 8 nucleotides align to TRBD2. CDR3 sequence reads: CASSLSAGEYNEQFF. The CDR3 bases are TGTGCCAGCAGTTTATCAGCGGGGGAATACAATGAGCAGTTCTTC.